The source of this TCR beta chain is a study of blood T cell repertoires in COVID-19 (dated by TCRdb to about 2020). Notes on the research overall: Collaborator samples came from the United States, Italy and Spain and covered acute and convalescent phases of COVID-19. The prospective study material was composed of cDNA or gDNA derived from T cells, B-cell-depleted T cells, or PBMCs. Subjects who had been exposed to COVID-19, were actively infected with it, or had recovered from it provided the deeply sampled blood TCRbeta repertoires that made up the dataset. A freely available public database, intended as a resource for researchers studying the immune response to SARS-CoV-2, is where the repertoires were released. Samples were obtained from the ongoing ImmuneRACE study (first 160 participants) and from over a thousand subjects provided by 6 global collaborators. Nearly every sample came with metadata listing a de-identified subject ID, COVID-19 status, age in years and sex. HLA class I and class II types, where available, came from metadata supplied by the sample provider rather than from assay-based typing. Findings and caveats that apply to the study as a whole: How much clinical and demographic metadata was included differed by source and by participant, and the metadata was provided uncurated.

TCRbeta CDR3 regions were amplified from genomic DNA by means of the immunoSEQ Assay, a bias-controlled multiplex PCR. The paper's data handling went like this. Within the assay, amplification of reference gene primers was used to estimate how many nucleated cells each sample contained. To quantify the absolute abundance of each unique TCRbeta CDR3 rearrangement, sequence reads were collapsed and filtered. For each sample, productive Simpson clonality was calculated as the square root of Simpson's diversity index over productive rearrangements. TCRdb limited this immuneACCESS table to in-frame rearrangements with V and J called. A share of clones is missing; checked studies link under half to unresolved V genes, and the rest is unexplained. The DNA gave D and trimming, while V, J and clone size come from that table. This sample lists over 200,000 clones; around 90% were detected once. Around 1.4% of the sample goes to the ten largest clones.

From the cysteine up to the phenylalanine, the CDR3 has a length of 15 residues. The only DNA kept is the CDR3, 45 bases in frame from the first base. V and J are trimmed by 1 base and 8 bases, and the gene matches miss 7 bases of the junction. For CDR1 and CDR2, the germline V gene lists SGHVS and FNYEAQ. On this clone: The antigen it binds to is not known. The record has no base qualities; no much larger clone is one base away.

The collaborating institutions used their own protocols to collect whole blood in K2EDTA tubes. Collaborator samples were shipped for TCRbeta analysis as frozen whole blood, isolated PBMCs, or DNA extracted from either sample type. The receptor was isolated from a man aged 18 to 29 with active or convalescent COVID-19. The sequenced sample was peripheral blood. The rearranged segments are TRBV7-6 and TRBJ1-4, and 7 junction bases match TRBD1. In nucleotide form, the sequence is TGTGCCAGCAGCTTAGGAATGGGACAGAACGAAAAACTGTTTTTT. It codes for CASSLGMGQNEKLFF.